These 22 T cell receptor beta chains originate from one sample sequenced in a study of OX40 agonist ivuxolimab in advanced cancers. The method was immunoSEQ multiplex PCR; TCRdb's version includes in-frame clones alone and lacks a portion of them. The sample comprises 40,000 to 50,000 clones, more than 70% of which are singletons, and 0.85% to 1.1% rests with the top ten. The sequenced sample was CD4+ or CD8+ T cells sorted from blood, obtained in a trial of the OX40 agonist ivuxolimab. All receptors come from an adult with an advanced solid tumor such as melanoma, head and neck, liver or kidney cancer.

This chain uses TRBV29-1 with TRBJ2-2; D not resolved. The CDR3 contains 10 residues. Germline V gene data show CDR1 as SQVTM and CDR2 as ANQGSEA. V was pared by 6 bases and J by 5 bases, with 4 bases between. CDR3 nucleotides: TGCAGCGTACGTACCGGGGAGCTGTTTTTT. It encodes CSVRTGELFF.

This rearrangement joins TRBV27 to TRBJ2-3; TRBD1 aligns across 10 bases. The CDR3 spans 14 residues. The germline gives CDR1 MNHEY, CDR2 SMNVEV (reference sequence). Trimming at V came to 7 bases and at J to 9 bases, leaving 10 bases not matched to a gene. The CDR3, as DNA: TGTGCCAGCATCCCGGACAGGGGGAGGGGGACGCAGTATTTT. Translating it yields CASIPDRGRGTQYF.

The rearrangement links TRBV28 to TRBJ2-7; D is unresolved. Trimming took off 6 bases at V and 3 bases at J, with 6 bases between the two ends. CDR1 is MDHEN and CDR2 is SYDVKM in the germline V gene. There are 11 residues in the CDR3. The CDR3 loop reads CASRIGYEQYF. DNA of the CDR3: TGTGCCAGCAGGATCGGCTACGAGCAGTACTTC.

The chain recombines TRBV6-1 with TRBJ1-2; D not certain. In germline, CDR1 is MNHNS, CDR2 SASEGT. CDR3 size: 13 residues. Trimming took off 6 bases at V and 3 bases at J, with 11 bases between the two ends. The CDR3 loop is CASSPERDYGYTF. The CDR3 coding sequence is TGTGCCAGCAGCCCAGAGAGGGACTATGGCTACACCTTC.

The chain carries TRBV27 and TRBJ1-5, with TRBD1 matching over 7 bases. Germline V lookup: CDR1 MNHEY, CDR2 SMNVEV (reference sequence). The length of the CDR3 is 16 residues. With V trimmed by 6 bases and J by 4 bases, 12 bases remained unmatched. CDR3 loop: CASSPRDSGRNQPQHF. As DNA, the CDR3 is TGTGCCAGCAGCCCAAGGGACAGTGGGAGAAATCAGCCCCAGCATTTT.

This chain's CDR3 is CARSPLTGGNEKLFF. DNA of the CDR3: TGTGCCAGAAGCCCCCTGACAGGGGGGAATGAAAAACTGTTTTTT. The rearrangement joins TRBV5-3 to TRBJ1-4; 9 nucleotides align to TRBD1. TRBV5-3 is an open reading frame whose function is uncertain. CDR3 length: 15 residues. J lost 5 bases, V lost 4 bases, and 6 bases had no gene match.

V gene TRBV10-3 combines with J gene TRBJ2-1; 7 bases match TRBD1. V shed 4 bases and J 1 base; nucleotides not matched to a gene: 7. The CDR3 runs 16 residues. Germline V gives CDR1 ENHRY, CDR2 SYGVKD. In DNA form, the CDR3 reads TGTGCCATCAGTGCTGGAACAGGGGATTCCTACAATGAGCAGTTCTTC. It encodes CAISAGTGDSYNEQFF.

The J gene is TRBJ2-4, the V gene TRBV2; 7 positions agree with TRBD1. The V gene end was trimmed by 10 bases and the J gene end by 15 bases; junction bases not matched to a gene: 15. CDR1 and CDR2 (germline): SNHLY, FYNNEI. CDR3 length: 12 amino acids. DNA of the CDR3: TGTGCCACCTCTAGACAGGGCCTTTGGCGGTACTTC. This sequence encodes CATSRQGLWRYF.

J is TRBJ1-2 and V is TRBV9; 10 bases are shared with TRBD1. Germline CDR1 reads SGDLS; CDR2 reads YYNGEE. Trimming took 4 bases from V and 3 from J; bases not matched to a gene: 6. This CDR3 spans 15 amino acids. The CDR3: CASSPRQGAHYGYTF. The CDR3 coding sequence is TGTGCCAGCAGCCCACGACAGGGGGCTCACTATGGCTACACCTTC. The complete variable domain, with remaining parts taken from reference TRBV9 and TRBJ1-2, reads DSGVTQTPKHLITATGQRVTLRCSPRSGDLSVYWYQQSLDQGLQFLIQYYNGEERAKGNILERFSAQQFPDLHSELNLSSLELGDSALYFCASSPRQGAHYGYTFGSGTRLTVV.

The chain recombines TRBV7-2 with TRBJ2-3; D possibly matches TRBD1 or TRBD2 (5 bases each). The germline V gene has CDR1 SGHTA and CDR2 FQGNSA. This CDR3 region has 14 residues. The V end was cut by 6 bases, the J end by 6 bases, with 16 bases between. The CDR3 coding sequence is TGTGCCAGCAGTAGAGCGTACGGGGCGGATACGCAGTATTTT. Translating gives CASSRAYGADTQYF. Drawing the rest from reference TRBV7-2 and TRBJ2-3, the complete variable domain is GAGVSQSPSNKVTEKGKDVELRCDPISGHTALYWYRQSLGQGLEFLIYFQGNSAPDKSGLPSDRFSAERTGGSVSTLTIQRTQQEDSAVYLCASSRAYGADTQYFGPGTRLTVL.

The chain recombines TRBV10-3 with TRBJ1-2, with TRBD1 matching 8 bases. The germline gives CDR1 ENHRY, CDR2 SYGVKD. CDR3 length: 12 residues. Unmatched junction bases numbered 6, after V lost 7 bases and J lost 8 bases. The CDR3 DNA sequence: TGTGCCATCACCACGACAGGGGAGGGCTACACCTTC. Its protein product is CAITTTGEGYTF.

This clone was counted only a few times. The J gene is TRBJ1-5, the V gene TRBV2; D is unclear. The CDR3 has 12 residues. V was trimmed by 5 bases and J by 7 bases, leaving 9 bases between them. The germline V gene encodes CDR1 SNHLY and CDR2 FYNNEI. CDR3 amino acids: CASSSQRQPQHF. DNA for the CDR3: TGTGCCAGCAGTTCTCAACGGCAGCCCCAGCATTTT.

The V call is TRBV9, the J call TRBJ2-2; D possibly corresponds to TRBD2 (6 bases). CDR3 length: 14 amino acids. With 5 bases removed from V and 6 bases from J, the gap between germline ends came to 14 bases. Looked up from germline, CDR1 is SGDLS and CDR2 is YYNGEE. The CDR3 reads CASRPTSSAGELFF. The CDR3 DNA sequence: TGTGCCAGCAGACCGACTAGTTCGGCCGGGGAGCTGTTTTTT.

The chain links TRBV7-9 to TRBJ2-7; unclear D gene. The CDR3 covers 14 residues. Germline V gene sequence: CDR1 SEHNR, CDR2 FQNEAQ (reference sequence). V lost 5 bases, J lost 7 bases, and 18 bases lay in between. CDR3 DNA: TGTGCCAGCAGCCAAGATATCCCCGAACGTGAGCAGTACTTC. Protein product: CASSQDIPEREQYF.

This chain connects TRBV14 to TRBJ2-3; possible D gene TRBD2, 6 bases. V lost 4 bases, J lost 5 bases, and 13 bases lay in between. There are 14 residues in the CDR3. Germline CDR1 is SGHDN and CDR2 is FVKESK. The CDR3 DNA is TGTGCCAGCAGCCTGGGGACTGGACGAGATACGCAGTATTTT. It specifies CASSLGTGRDTQYF.

This clone came up once. Here the CDR3 reads CASSLTSYEQYF. CDR3 coding DNA: TGTGCCAGCAGCCTTACCTCCTACGAGCAGTACTTC. The rearrangement links TRBV7-9 to TRBJ2-7; D is ambiguous. From germline, CDR1 is SEHNR and CDR2 FQNEAQ (reference sequence). Trimming cost V 5 bases and J 0 bases, with 5 bases left between them. The CDR3 has 12 amino acids.

With regard to this clone: The junction does not match germline at one end; this may be a read error. V is TRBV6-6 and J is TRBJ1-5; 7 bases line up with TRBD1. The CDR3 is 14 amino acids. Germline V gives CDR1 MNHNY, CDR2 SVGAGI (reference sequence). DNA for the CDR3: TGTGCCAGCAGGACAGGGTCGGGGAATCAACCCCAGCATTTT. Protein sequence: CASRTGSGNQPQHF.

V gene TRBV6-4 combines with J gene TRBJ1-2; 8 bases align to TRBD1. Germline trimming cut 6 bases from V and 4 bases from J; bases unmatched to any gene: 7. The CDR3 contains 14 residues. Germline CDR1 MRHNA, CDR2 SNTAGT. The CDR3 coding sequence is TGTGCCAGCAGGCCAGGGACAGGCTTCTATGGCTACACCTTC. Its protein is CASRPGTGFYGYTF.

This clone appeared a single time. The gene calls are TRBV23-1 and TRBJ1-5; D ambiguous. TRBV23-1 is given ORF status, its function remaining uncertain. The V end lost 2 bases, the J end lost 9 bases, and 17 bases lay between the germline ends. The CDR3 loop spans 15 amino acids. CDR3 region: CASSQVADDDRPQHF. The DNA for the CDR3 is TGCGCCAGCAGTCAAGTGGCAGATGACGATCGGCCCCAGCATTTT.

The rearrangement uses TRBV15 and TRBJ2-1; D is perhaps TRBD1 or TRBD2 (5 bases each). Trimming removed 1 base from V and 0 bases from J, with 10 bases in between. The length of the CDR3 is 16 residues. Germline CDR1 is LNHNV and CDR2 is YYDKDF (reference sequence). The CDR3 reads CATSRGDADSYNEQFF. DNA for the CDR3: TGTGCCACCAGCAGAGGGGACGCCGACTCCTACAATGAGCAGTTCTTC.

The chain couples TRBV18 to TRBJ1-4, with 7 positions matching TRBD1. In germline, CDR1 is KGHSH, CDR2 LQKENI. CDR3 length: 15 amino acids. With 2 bases clipped from V and 8 bases from J, the junction kept 8 bases outside the gene matches. DNA of the CDR3: TGTGCCAGCTCACCAAACCGGGACAGCCGGGAAAAACTGTTTTTT. Translated: CASSPNRDSREKLFF.

The rearrangement joins TRBV6-1 to TRBJ2-3, with D maybe TRBD1 (6 bases). The V end was cut by 5 bases, the J end by 0 bases, with 9 bases between. Per germline, CDR1 MNHNS and CDR2 SASEGT. The CDR3 has 14 residues. The CDR3: CASSPGHSTDTQYF. The CDR3 bases are TGTGCCAGCAGTCCGGGACATAGCACAGATACGCAGTATTTT.